This T cell receptor (beta chain) was sequenced during a study of cytomegalovirus exposure and HLA in healthy donors. Study-wide points: Previous analysis showed most TCR beta V segments were productive about 87% or about 30% of the time. Later analysis showed TCR association rates varying by HLA locus, highest for DRB1 and lowest for HLA-C. Association of a missense DCLRE1C variant with TCR beta V- and J-gene trimming was reported in a later analysis. TCR beta sequences numbering around 15,000 were associated with HLA alleles at 0.05 false discovery rate in a later analysis.

PCR amplification relied on 60 Vbeta primers (plus 13 Jbeta primers). Some clones are missing from TCRdb's copy, which holds only in-frame ones; the method was immunoSEQ multiplex PCR. The sample carries roughly 190,000 clones, 8.5% to 10% recorded once. This clone was counted between two and nine times. What it binds is not known. The receptor comes from a woman in her thirties in good health and CMV-seropositive. Sample: PBMCs.

CDR3 region: CASSGLAGPPDTQYF. CDR3 bases: TGCGCCAGTTCTGGACTAGCGGGGCCTCCGGATACGCAGTATTTT. The J gene is TRBJ2-3, the V gene TRBV5-1; 12 bases are a match to TRBD2. The CDR3 totals 15 residues. CDR1 is SGHRS, CDR2 YFSETQ, per germline. The ends lost 8 bases at V and 6 bases at J; junction bases unmatched: 10. The entire variable domain, with the rest obtained from reference TRBV5-1 and TRBJ2-3, is as follows: KAGVTQTPRYLIKTRGQQVTLSCSPISGHRSVSWYQQTPGQGLQFLFEYFSETQRNKGNFPGRFSGRQFSNSRSEMNVSTLELGDSALYLCASSGLAGPPDTQYFGPGTRLTVL.